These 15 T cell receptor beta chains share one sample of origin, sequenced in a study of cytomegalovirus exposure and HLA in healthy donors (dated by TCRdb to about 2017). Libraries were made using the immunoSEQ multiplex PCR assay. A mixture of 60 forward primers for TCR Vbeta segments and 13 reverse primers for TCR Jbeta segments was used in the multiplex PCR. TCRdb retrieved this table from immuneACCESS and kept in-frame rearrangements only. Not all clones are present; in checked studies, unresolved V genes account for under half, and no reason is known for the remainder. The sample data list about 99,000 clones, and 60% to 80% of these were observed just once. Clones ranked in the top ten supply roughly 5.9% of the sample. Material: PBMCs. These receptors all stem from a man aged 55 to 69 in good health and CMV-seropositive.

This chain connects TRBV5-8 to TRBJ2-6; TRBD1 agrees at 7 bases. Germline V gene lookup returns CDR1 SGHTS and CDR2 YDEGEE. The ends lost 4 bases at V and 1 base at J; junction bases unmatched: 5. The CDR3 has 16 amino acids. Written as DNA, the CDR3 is TGTGCCAGCAGCCGGACAGGTCCATCTGGGGCCAACGTCCTGACTTTC. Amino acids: CASSRTGPSGANVLTF.

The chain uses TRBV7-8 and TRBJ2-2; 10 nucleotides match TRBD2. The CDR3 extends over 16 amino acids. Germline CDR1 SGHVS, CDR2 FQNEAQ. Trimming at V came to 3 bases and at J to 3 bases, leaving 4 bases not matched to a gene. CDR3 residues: CASSLRLAGDTGELFF. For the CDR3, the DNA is TGTGCCAGCAGCTTGAGACTAGCGGGTGACACCGGGGAGCTGTTTTTT.

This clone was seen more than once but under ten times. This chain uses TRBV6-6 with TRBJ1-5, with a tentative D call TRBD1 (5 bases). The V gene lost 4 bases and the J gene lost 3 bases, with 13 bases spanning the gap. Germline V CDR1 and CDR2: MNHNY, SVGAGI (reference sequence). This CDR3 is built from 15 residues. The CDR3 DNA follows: TGTGCCAGCAGTTCTGGGTTGGGGCCCAATCAGCCCCAGCATTTT. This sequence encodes CASSSGLGPNQPQHF.

For the CDR3, the DNA is TGCGCCAGCAGTGAGCTTTTGAATGAGCAGTTCTTC. Residues: CASSELLNEQFF. The chain uses TRBV10-1 and TRBJ2-1; D is uncertain. The germline V gene encodes CDR1 WNHNN and CDR2 SYGVQD (reference sequence). V was cut by 2 bases and J by 7 bases, with 6 bases left in between. CDR3 length: 12 residues.

The chain's CDR3 is CASSFPPGPSSPLHF. The CDR3 DNA sequence: TGTGCCAGCAGCTTCCCCCCAGGGCCGAGTTCACCCCTCCACTTT. The chain carries TRBV5-6 and TRBJ1-6; D may be TRBD1 (5 bases). Deletions cut 2 bases from V and 9 bases from J, with 15 bases between. The germline CDR1 and CDR2 sequences are SGHDT and YYEEEE. CDR3 length equals 15 residues.

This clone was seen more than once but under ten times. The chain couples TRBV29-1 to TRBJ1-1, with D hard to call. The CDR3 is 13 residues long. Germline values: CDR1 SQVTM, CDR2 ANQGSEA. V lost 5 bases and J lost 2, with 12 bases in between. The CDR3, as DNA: TGCAGCGTTCAGGTTGTACACAACACTGAAGCTTTCTTT. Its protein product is CSVQVVHNTEAFF.

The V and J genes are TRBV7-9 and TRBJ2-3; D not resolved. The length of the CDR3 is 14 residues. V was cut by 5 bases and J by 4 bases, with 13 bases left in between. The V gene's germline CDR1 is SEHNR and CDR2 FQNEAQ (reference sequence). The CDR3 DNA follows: TGTGCCAGCAGCCCCCAAGCGATTTCAGATACGCAGTATTTT. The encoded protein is CASSPQAISDTQYF.

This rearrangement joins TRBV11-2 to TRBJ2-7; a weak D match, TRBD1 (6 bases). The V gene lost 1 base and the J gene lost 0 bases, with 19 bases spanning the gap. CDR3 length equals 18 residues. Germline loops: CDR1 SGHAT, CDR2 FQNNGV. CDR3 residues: CASSLALQTGSSSYEQYF. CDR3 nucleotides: TGTGCCAGCAGCTTAGCCCTACAAACAGGGAGTAGCTCCTACGAGCAGTACTTC.

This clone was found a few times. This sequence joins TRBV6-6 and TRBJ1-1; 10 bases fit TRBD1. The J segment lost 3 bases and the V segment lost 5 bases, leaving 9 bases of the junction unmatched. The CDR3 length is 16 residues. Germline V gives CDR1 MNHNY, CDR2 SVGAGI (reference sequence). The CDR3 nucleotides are TGTGCCAGCAGTACAAGACAGGGGGCTTTGTACACTGAAGCTTTCTTT. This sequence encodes CASSTRQGALYTEAFF.

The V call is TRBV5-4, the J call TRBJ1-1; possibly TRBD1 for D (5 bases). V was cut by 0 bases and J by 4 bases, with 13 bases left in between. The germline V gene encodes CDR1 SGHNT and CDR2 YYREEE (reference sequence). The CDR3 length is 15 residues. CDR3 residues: CASSLGLGGFTEAFF. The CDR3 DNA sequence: TGTGCCAGCAGCTTGGGACTGGGGGGGTTCACTGAAGCTTTCTTT. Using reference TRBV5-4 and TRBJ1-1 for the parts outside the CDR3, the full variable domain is ETGVTQSPTHLIKTRGQQVTLRCSSQSGHNTVSWYQQALGQGPQFIFQYYREEENGRGNFPPRFSGLQFPNYSSELNVNALELDDSALYLCASSLGLGGFTEAFFGQGTRLTVV.

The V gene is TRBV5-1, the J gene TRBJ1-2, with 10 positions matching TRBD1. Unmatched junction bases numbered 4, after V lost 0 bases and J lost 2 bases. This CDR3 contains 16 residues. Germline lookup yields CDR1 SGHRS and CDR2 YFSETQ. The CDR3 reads CASSLGMGQGNYGYTF. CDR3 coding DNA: TGCGCCAGCAGCTTGGGTATGGGACAGGGGAACTATGGCTACACCTTC. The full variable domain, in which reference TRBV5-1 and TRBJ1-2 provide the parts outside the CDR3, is KAGVTQTPRYLIKTRGQQVTLSCSPISGHRSVSWYQQTPGQGLQFLFEYFSETQRNKGNFPGRFSGRQFSNSRSEMNVSTLELGDSALYLCASSLGMGQGNYGYTFGSGTRLTVV.

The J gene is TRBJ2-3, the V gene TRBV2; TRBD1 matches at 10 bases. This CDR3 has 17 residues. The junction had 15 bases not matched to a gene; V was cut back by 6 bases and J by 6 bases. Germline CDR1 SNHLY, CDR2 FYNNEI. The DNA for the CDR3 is TGTGCCAGCAGGGGAACCCCGGGACAGGGGCGGGGGGATACGCAGTATTTT. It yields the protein CASRGTPGQGRGDTQYF.

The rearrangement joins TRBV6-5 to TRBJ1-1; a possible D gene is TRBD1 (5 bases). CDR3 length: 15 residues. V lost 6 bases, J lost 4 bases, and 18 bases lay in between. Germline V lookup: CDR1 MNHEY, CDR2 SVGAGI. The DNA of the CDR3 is TGTGCCAGCAGAGCCCTGGGGGGTATGGGCACTGAAGCTTTCTTT. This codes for CASRALGGMGTEAFF.

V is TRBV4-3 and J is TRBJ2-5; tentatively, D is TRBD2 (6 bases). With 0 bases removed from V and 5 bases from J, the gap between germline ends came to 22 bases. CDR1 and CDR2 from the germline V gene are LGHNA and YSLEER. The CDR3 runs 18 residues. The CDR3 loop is CASSQDRGLGGLVETQYF. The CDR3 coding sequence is TGCGCCAGCAGCCAAGATCGGGGATTAGGAGGGCTTGTCGAGACCCAGTACTTC.

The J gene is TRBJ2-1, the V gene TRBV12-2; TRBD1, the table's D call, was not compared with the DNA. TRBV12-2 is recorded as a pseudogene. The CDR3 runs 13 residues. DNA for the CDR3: TGTGCAAGTCGCACACCCCCCTTTCCTGAGCAGTTCTTC. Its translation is CASRTPPFPEQFF.